Described below is a single T cell receptor (beta chain) sequence and its context. The antigen remains unidentified. Sample barcodes and UMIs were carried by the TCR alpha and TCR beta cDNA libraries that 5'RACE generated with constant-segment primers. TCRdb processed the 5' RACE reads anew with MiXCR; each CDR3 protein has one entry. The table has some 62,000 distinct CDR3 sequences, about 9.4% seen once. Trimming at V came to 3 bases and at J to 6 bases, leaving 17 bases not matched to a gene. Per the germline V gene, CDR1 is SGDLS and CDR2 is YYNGEE. The length of the CDR3 is 18 residues. These data come from a study of T-cell memory formation after mild COVID-19. Study outcomes and limitations: Of the contracting clones, CD4+ ones lay mainly in CM and EM, and CD8+ ones in EMRA.

The chain has TRBV9 and TRBJ2-1, with 8 bases fitting TRBD1. Specimen: PBMCs or a T cell subset sorted from them (not recorded which). The sequence was obtained from a man aged 18-30 years who had mild COVID-19 (a few samples of this study predate the infection). Cell type and time point are not known. The CDR3 nucleotides are TGTGCCAGCAGCGCCCGCCGGGACAGGATGGGACAATTCAATGAGCAGTTCTTC. Translating it yields CASSARRDRMGQFNEQFF.